These 20 T cell receptor beta chains originate from one sample sequenced in a study of CD8+CD57+ T cells in acquired aplastic anemia. CDR3 and TCR beta VDJ profiling relied on a genomic DNA template. MiXCR, applied by TCRdb to the reads, yields one record per CDR3 protein. This sample has 150,000 to 200,000 distinct CDR3 sequences; roughly 48% occur once, and the top ten carry 1.1%. Sequenced sample: sorted CD4+, CD8+, or CD8+CD57+ T cells (not recorded which) from PBMCs. Receptor source: a human donor in good health.

This clonotype was observed many times. The chain carries TRBV29-1 and TRBJ2-2; D is uncertain. Per the germline V gene, CDR1 is SQVTM and CDR2 is ANQGSEA. Deletions cut 7 bases from V and 2 bases from J, with 8 bases between. The CDR3 has 12 amino acids. DNA for the CDR3: TGCAGCGCAGGACGTAACACCGGGGAGCTGTTTTTT. As protein: CSAGRNTGELFF.

In the case of this clonotype: Relative to the germline gene, one junction end is altered; a read error may explain this. The chain recombines TRBV25-1 with TRBJ2-5; no reliable D call. Per the germline V gene, CDR1 is MGHDK and CDR2 is SYGVNS. The CDR3 is 13 amino acids. The CDR3 DNA is TGTGCCAACAGTTTCCGAGGAAGGGAGACCCAGTACTTC. This codes for CANSFRGRETQYF.

V is TRBV20-1 and J is TRBJ2-5; 10 positions match TRBD1. There are 12 residues in the CDR3. Trimming at V came to 6 bases and at J to 5 bases, leaving 3 bases not matched to a gene. Germline values: CDR1 DFQATT, CDR2 SNEGSKA (reference sequence). CDR3 in amino acids: CSATDRGETQYF. The CDR3 DNA reads as TGCAGTGCCACGGACAGGGGGGAGACCCAGTACTTC.

This clonotype was picked up many times. This likely comes from a read error, as the CDR3 has no conserved phenylalanine or tryptophan at its end. V usage is TRBV2 and J usage is TRBJ1-6; D uncertain. The germline V gene encodes CDR1 SNHLY and CDR2 FYNNEI. V lost 2 bases and J lost 7, with 12 bases in between. The CDR3 is 15 residues long. As DNA, the CDR3 is TGTGCCAGCAGTGAAATGAAGGGAAACAATTCACCCCTCCACCTT. This sequence encodes CASSEMKGNNSPLHL.

This clonotype came up many times. The rearrangement joins TRBV7-3 to TRBJ2-1; D gene uncertain. Trimming left V 2 bases short and J 8 bases short, with 13 bases between. The CDR3 is 14 amino acids. Germline V gene lookup returns CDR1 SGHTA and CDR2 FQGTGA. The CDR3 spells CASSLSGSSYEQFF. The CDR3, as DNA: TGTGCCAGCAGCTTATCTGGATCCAGCTATGAGCAGTTCTTC. The full variable domain, rest sourced from reference TRBV7-3 and TRBJ2-1, is GAGVSQTPSNKVTEKGKYVELRCDPISGHTALYWYRQSLGQGPEFLIYFQGTGAADDSGLPNDRFFAVRPEGSVSTLKIQRTERGDSAVYLCASSLSGSSYEQFFGPGTRLTVL.

This clonotype occurred a few times. The chain carries TRBV18 and TRBJ2-1, with TRBD2 as a possible D gene (5 bases). V lost 4 bases, J lost 7 bases, and 11 bases lay in between. The CDR3 contains 13 residues. The germline V gene has CDR1 KGHSH and CDR2 LQKENI. Written as DNA, the CDR3 is TGTGCCAGCTCACTCCTACGGGGAAATGAGCAGTTCTTC. Translating it yields CASSLLRGNEQFF.

Ten or more counts support this clonotype. V and J are TRBV7-9 and TRBJ2-7; the match to TRBD1 covers 8 bases. This CDR3 spans 16 amino acids. Trimming at V came to 5 bases and at J to 1 base, leaving 10 bases not matched to a gene. In germline, CDR1 is SEHNR, CDR2 FQNEAQ (reference sequence). CDR3 DNA sequence: TGTGCCAGCAGCCCCCGTGGACAGGGTTCTTCCTACGAGCAGTACTTC. This sequence encodes CASSPRGQGSSYEQYF.

The rearrangement links TRBV5-8 to TRBJ2-7; D gene uncertain. Germline assignment: CDR1 SGHTS and CDR2 YDEGEE. The germline V and J ends were trimmed by 4 bases and 2 bases, with 10 bases remaining between them. CDR3 size: 13 residues. Here the CDR3 reads CASSPPLAYEQYF. CDR3 DNA: TGTGCCAGCAGCCCTCCCCTGGCCTACGAGCAGTACTTC.

The CDR3 DNA follows: TGTGCCAGCAGGCCCGGGACTCCACGGAGTAGTTACAATGAGCAGTTCTTC. Amino acid sequence: CASRPGTPRSSYNEQFF. The chain is built from TRBV2 and TRBJ2-1; tentatively, D is TRBD2 (6 bases). The germline V gene encodes CDR1 SNHLY and CDR2 FYNNEI. This CDR3 has 17 residues. V dropped 6 bases and J dropped 4 bases, with 22 bases sitting between them.

The sample holds many counts of this clonotype. The rearrangement links TRBV3-1 to TRBJ2-7; a weak D match, TRBD2 (7 bases). The CDR3 spans 13 residues. Trimming cost V 5 bases and J 4 bases, with 12 bases left between them. Germline values: CDR1 LGHDT, CDR2 YNNKEL (reference sequence). Written as DNA, the CDR3 is TGTGCCAGCAGCGGGGGGGGCCGGTACGAGCAGTACTTC. Protein sequence: CASSGGGRYEQYF.

This clonotype was observed many times. The chain combines TRBV5-1 with TRBJ2-7; 7 bases line up with TRBD1. V gave up 3 bases and J gave up 3 bases; unmatched junction bases: 12. This CDR3 is 16 amino acids long. CDR1 and CDR2 from the germline V gene are SGHRS and YFSETQ. This CDR3 reads CASSSTTGEGLYEQYF. The CDR3 DNA reads TGCGCCAGCAGCTCTACTACAGGGGAAGGGCTCTACGAGCAGTACTTC.

J is TRBJ1-4 and V is TRBV2, with D possibly TRBD1 on 5 matching bases. V lost 6 bases and J lost 1, with 12 bases in between. CDR1 is SNHLY, CDR2 FYNNEI, per germline. The CDR3 extends over 15 amino acids. CDR3 nucleotide sequence: TGTGCCAGCAGCAGGGAGGGATTAACTAATGAAAAACTGTTTTTT. It translates to CASSREGLTNEKLFF.

Only one count was recorded for this clonotype. The rearrangement joins TRBV7-2 to TRBJ1-3; no firm D call. V gave up 5 bases and J gave up 0 bases, with 5 bases separating them. Germline V gene sequence: CDR1 SGHTA, CDR2 FQGNSA. The CDR3 runs to 13 residues. The CDR3 here is CASSPASGNTIYF. For the CDR3, the DNA is TGTGCCAGCAGCCCAGCCTCTGGAAACACCATATATTTT.

The gene calls are TRBV6-5 and TRBJ2-5; 13 bases match TRBD2. V shed 2 bases and J 2 bases; nucleotides not matched to a gene: 2. CDR1 is MNHEY, CDR2 SVGAGI, per germline. This CDR3 spans 16 amino acids. The DNA for the CDR3 is TGTGCCAGCAGTTACCCGGGACTAGCGGGACAAGAGACCCAGTACTTC. It is translated as CASSYPGLAGQETQYF.

This clonotype was observed a few times. The chain uses TRBV7-9 and TRBJ1-2; a possible D gene is TRBD1 (5 bases). The germline V and J ends were trimmed by 5 bases and 3 bases, with 10 bases remaining between them. The CDR3 runs 13 residues. Germline V gene sequence: CDR1 SEHNR, CDR2 FQNEAQ (reference sequence). Written as DNA, the CDR3 is TGTGCCAGCAGCCTAGGGGATCACTATGGCTACACCTTC. Translated, it gives CASSLGDHYGYTF. Looking up the rest from reference TRBV7-9 and TRBJ1-2 gives the full variable domain: DTGVSQNPRHKITKRGQNVTFRCDPISEHNRLYWYRQTLGQGPEFLTYFQNEAQLEKSRLLSDRFSAERPKGSFSTLEIQRTEQGDSAMYLCASSLGDHYGYTFGSGTRLTVV.

This chain links TRBV19 with TRBJ1-6, with D possibly matching TRBD1 (5 bases). Germline loops: CDR1 LNHDA, CDR2 SQIVND (reference sequence). The CDR3 sequence is 13 residues long. The V end lost 0 bases, the J end lost 10 bases, and 7 bases lay between the germline ends. The CDR3 sequence is CASSIDRESPLHF. CDR3 coding DNA: TGTGCCAGTAGTATAGACAGGGAATCACCCCTCCACTTT.

This clonotype has at least ten counts. V usage is TRBV20-1 and J usage is TRBJ1-5; D might be TRBD1 (5 bases). The CDR3 runs to 16 residues. V was pared by 0 bases and J by 7 bases, with 19 bases between. Per the germline V gene, CDR1 is DFQATT and CDR2 is SNEGSKA (reference sequence). DNA for the CDR3: TGCAGTGCTAGAGATCCGATGAAGGGGCAGGGACAGCCCCAGCATTTT. Encoded protein: CSARDPMKGQGQPQHF.

V is TRBV24-1 and J is TRBJ2-1; D gene ambiguous. CDR1 and CDR2 from the germline V gene are KGHDR and SFDVKD. This CDR3 is 16 amino acids long. V was cut by 4 bases and J by 6 bases, with 18 bases left in between. In nucleotides, the CDR3 is TGTGCCACCAGTGACCCCACCCCGAGGTCGACCAATGAGCAGTTCTTC. Its protein is CATSDPTPRSTNEQFF.

This chain uses TRBV10-2 with TRBJ1-2; 7 bases fit TRBD1. This CDR3 contains 15 residues. V was pared by 6 bases and J by 2 bases, with 9 bases of the junction left unmatched. CDR1 and CDR2 (germline): WSHSY, SAAADI. The CDR3 coding sequence is TGCGCCAGCAGGGGGACAGTGGACCCAAACTATGGCTACACCTTC. Its translation: CASRGTVDPNYGYTF.

The CDR3 DNA reads TGTGCCAGTTATAGCGGGGGGGGCTCCTACAATGAGCAGTTCTTC. Translation: CASYSGGGSYNEQFF. V gene TRBV19 combines with J gene TRBJ2-1, with TRBD2 identical over 11 bases. J lost 0 bases, V lost 8 bases, and 3 bases had no gene match. Per the germline V gene, CDR1 is LNHDA and CDR2 is SQIVND (reference sequence). The CDR3 has 15 residues.